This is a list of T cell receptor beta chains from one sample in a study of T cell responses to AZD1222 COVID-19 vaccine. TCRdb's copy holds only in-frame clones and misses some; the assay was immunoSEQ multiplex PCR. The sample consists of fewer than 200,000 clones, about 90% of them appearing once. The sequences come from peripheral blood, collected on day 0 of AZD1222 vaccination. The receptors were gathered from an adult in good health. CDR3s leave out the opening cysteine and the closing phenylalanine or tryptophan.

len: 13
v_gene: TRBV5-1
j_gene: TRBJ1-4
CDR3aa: ASSLVGTRQEKLF

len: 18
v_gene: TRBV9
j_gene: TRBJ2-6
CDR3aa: ASSVDPLTGLLSGANVLT

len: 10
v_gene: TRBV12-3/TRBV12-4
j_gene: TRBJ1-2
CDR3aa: ASSLAQLGYT

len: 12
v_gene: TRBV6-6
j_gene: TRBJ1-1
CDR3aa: ASSPPGQNTEAF

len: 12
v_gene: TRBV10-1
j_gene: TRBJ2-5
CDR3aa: ASSSGTRAETQY

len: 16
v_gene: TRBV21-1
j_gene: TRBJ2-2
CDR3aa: ASSKRRFRERNTGELF

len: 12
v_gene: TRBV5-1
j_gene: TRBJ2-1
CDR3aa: ASSWTSGGNEQF

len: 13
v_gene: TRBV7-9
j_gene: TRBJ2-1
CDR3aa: ASSLVLSSYNEQF

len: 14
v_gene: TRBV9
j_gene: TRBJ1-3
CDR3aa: ASSPRTGNSGNTIY

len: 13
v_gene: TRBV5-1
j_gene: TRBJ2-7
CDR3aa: ASSPGQGRRNEQY

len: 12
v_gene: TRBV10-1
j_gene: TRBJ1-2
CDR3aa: ASSGGQGSYGYT

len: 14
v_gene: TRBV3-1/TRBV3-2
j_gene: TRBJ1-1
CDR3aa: ASSQGSGGTNTEAF

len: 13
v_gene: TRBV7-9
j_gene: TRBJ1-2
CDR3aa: ASSLPGTGNYGYT

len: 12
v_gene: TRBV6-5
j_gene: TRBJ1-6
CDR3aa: ASRWDRGSSPLH

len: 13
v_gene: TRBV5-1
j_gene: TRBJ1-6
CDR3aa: ASSPGQGDLVSLH

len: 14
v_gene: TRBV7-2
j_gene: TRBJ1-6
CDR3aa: ASSLEGVGNNSPLH

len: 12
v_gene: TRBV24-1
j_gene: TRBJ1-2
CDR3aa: ATSDPGRIYGYT

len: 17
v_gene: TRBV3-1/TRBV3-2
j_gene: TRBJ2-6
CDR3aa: ASSASGTGGISGANVLT

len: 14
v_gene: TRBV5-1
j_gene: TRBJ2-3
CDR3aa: ASSRDAKTSTDTQY

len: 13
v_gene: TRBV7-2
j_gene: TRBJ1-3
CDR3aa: ASSSQGAAGNTIY

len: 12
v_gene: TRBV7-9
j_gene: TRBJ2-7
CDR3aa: ASSLDPSSYEQY

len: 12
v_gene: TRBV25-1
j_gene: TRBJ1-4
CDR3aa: ASSDGRPSVKLF

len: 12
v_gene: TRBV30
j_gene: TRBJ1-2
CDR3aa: AWSVSGGRVGYT

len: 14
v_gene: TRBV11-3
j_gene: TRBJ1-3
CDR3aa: ASSADRRPSGNTIY

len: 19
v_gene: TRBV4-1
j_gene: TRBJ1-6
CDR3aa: ASSQQPPFAGYRTRNSPLH

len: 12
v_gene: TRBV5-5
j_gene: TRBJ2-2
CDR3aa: ASSLDPGTGELF

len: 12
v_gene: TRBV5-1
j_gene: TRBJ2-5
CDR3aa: ASSPGTSQETQY

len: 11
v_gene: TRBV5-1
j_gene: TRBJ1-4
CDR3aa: ASSRTGDEKLF

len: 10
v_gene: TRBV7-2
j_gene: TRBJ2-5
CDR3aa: ASSLASGAQY

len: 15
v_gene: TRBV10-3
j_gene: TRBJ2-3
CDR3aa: AISDSGTSGGANTQY

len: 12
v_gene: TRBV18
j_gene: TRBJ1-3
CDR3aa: ASSPQGTKNTIY

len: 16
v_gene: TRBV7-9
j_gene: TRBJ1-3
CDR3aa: ASKRLRGGDSSGNTIY

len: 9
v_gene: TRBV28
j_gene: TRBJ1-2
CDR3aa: ASSPRGGYT

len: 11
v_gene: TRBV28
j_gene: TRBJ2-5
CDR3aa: ASSVQGGETQY

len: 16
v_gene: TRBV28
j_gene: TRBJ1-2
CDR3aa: ASSSQPGQGRTNYGYT

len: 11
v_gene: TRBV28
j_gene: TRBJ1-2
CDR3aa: ASSQGDNYGYT

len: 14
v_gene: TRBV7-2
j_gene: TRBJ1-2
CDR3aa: ASSLGGQGALYGYT